The entry below describes one T cell receptor (beta chain). The antigen remains undetermined. Blood replicates held 0.5 ug DNA, tumor or normal breast approximately 1.5 ug, two each. TCRdb's table, derived via immunoSEQ multiplex PCR, lists solely in-frame clones and lacks some. The sample has about 14,000 clones, 79% seen once; the top ten hold 7.5% to 8%. Germline CDR1 SQVTM, CDR2 ANQGSEA. The V and J ends lost 6 bases and 3 bases respectively, with 12 bases between them. The length of the CDR3 is 12 residues. The data were taken from a study of early stage breast cancer tumors. Overall study findings and caveats: Tumors had about 2.4-fold higher T cell density and higher clonality than adjacent normal breast tissue.

Specimen: normal breast tissue next to the tumor. The chain couples TRBV29-1 to TRBJ2-7; perhaps TRBD1 as D (6 bases). This clonotype originated in a person between 50 and 60 years old with breast cancer. CDR3 DNA: TGCAGCGTCGAAAAACAGGGCTACGAGCAGTACTTC. It encodes CSVEKQGYEQYF.